Listed here are 5 T cell receptor beta chains from one sample, sequenced in a study of T cells in Graves' hyperthyroidism and ophthalmopathy (dated by TCRdb to the late 2010s). To prepare the library, multiplex PCR was applied. The instrument was an Illumina HiSeq 2000. TCR beta CDR3 regions were amplified from RNA transcripts. For the first round of RT-PCR on the TCR CDR3, the HTBI primer set was used together with the Qiagen OneStep RT-PCR kit. The public sequencing data were trimmed at Q25 with fastp and processed into clonotypes with MiXCR by TCRdb, which kept only in-frame beta chains. Every CDR3 protein is listed once, alongside the most common genes and DNA of its rows. This sample is represented by hundreds of thousands of distinct CDR3 sequences; roughly 20% of them were singletons. Of the sample, about 34% falls within the top ten clones. Sequencing used blood. These receptors all come from a man aged 25 to 40 with Graves' ophthalmopathy.

The rearrangement links TRBV6-4 to TRBJ2-7; TRBD2 matches 14 bases. Unmatched junction bases numbered 6, after V lost 8 bases and J lost 6 bases. This CDR3 has 14 amino acids. The V gene's germline CDR1 is MRHNA and CDR2 SNTAGT. This CDR3 is CASQGLAGVGEQYF. The CDR3 DNA reads TGTGCCAGCCAGGGACTAGCGGGAGTCGGCGAGCAGTACTTC.

The sample holds many counts of this clonotype. The chain has TRBV7-2 and TRBJ2-1; 7 bases fit TRBD2. The CDR3 spans 16 residues. Germline trimming cut 5 bases from V and 5 bases from J; bases unmatched to any gene: 12. Germline V lookup: CDR1 SGHTA, CDR2 FQGNSA. CDR3 sequence (DNA): TGTGCCAGCAGCCATAGTGGTCGGGAGGACGACAATGAGCAGTTCTTC. It is translated as CASSHSGREDDNEQFF.

This clonotype occurred a few times. This chain connects TRBV28 to TRBJ1-2, with unresolved D. Trimming shortened V by 4 bases and J by 8 bases, and 11 bases separated the two germline ends. The CDR3 runs to 12 residues. Germline V lookup: CDR1 MDHEN, CDR2 SYDVKM. The CDR3: CASSSAERGYTF. The CDR3 DNA reads as TGTGCCAGCAGTTCGGCCGAGCGGGGCTACACCTTC.

This clonotype was detected only a few times. One base away lies a much larger clone, so this may be a sequencing read error. This chain's CDR3 is CASSFQGEQYF. Here the CDR3 DNA reads TGTGCCAGCAGTTTCCAGGGCGAGCAGTACTTC. The V call is TRBV6-4, the J call TRBJ2-7, with TRBD1 as a possible D gene (5 bases). Deletions cut 5 bases from V and 6 bases from J, with 8 bases between. This CDR3 has 11 residues. The V gene's germline CDR1 is MRHNA and CDR2 SNTAGT.

Only a few counts were recorded for this clonotype. J is TRBJ2-7 and V is TRBV20-1; a weak D match, TRBD2 (5 bases). V shed 4 bases and J shed 0 bases, with 13 bases lying between them. CDR1 and CDR2 (germline): DFQATT, SNEGSKA (reference sequence). This CDR3 is built from 14 residues. The CDR3 loop is CSAKETGNSYEQYF. The CDR3, as DNA: TGCAGTGCTAAAGAGACGGGGAACTCCTACGAGCAGTACTTC.